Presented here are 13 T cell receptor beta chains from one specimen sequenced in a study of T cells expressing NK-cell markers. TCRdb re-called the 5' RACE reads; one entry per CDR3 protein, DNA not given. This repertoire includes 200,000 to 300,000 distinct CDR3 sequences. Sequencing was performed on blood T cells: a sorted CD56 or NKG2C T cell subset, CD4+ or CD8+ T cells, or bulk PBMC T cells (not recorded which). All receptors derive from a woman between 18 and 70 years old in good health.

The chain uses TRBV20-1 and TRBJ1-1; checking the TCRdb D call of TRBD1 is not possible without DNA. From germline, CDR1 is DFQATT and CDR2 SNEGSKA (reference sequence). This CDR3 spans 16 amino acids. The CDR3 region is CSAYRDREDGNTEAFF.

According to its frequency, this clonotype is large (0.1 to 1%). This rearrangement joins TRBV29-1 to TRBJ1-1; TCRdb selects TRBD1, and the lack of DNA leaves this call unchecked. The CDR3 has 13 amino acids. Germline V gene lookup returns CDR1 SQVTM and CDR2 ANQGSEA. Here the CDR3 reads CSADPGMNTEAFF.

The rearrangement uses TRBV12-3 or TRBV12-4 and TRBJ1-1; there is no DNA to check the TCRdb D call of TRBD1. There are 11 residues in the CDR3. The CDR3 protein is CASTGVTSAFF.

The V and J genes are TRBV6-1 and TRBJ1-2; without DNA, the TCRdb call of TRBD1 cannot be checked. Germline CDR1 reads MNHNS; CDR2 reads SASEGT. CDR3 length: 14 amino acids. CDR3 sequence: CASSDQGLIGGYTF.

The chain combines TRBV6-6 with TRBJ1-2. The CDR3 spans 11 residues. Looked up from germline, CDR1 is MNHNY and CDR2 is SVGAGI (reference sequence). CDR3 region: CASISNYGYTF.

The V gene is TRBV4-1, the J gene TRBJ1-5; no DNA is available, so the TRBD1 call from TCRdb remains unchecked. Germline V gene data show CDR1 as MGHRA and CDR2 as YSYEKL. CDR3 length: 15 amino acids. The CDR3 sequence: CASSVRGLSNQPQHF.

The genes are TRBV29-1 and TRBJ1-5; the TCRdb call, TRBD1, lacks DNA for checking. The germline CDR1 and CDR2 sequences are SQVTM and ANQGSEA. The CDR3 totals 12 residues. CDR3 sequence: CSARTGNQPQHF.

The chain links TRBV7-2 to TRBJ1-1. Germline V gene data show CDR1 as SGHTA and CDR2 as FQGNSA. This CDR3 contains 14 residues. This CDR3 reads CASSLSLPRAEAFF.

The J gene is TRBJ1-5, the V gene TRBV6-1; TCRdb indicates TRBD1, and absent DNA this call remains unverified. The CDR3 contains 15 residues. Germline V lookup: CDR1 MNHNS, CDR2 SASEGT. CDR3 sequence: CASSEAGQGAQPQHF.

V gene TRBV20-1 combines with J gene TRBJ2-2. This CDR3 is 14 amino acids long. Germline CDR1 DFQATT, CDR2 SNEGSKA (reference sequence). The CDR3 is CSASLGANTGELFF.

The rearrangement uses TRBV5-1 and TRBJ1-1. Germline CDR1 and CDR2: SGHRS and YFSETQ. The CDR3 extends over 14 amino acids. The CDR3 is CASRGLDPNTEAFF.

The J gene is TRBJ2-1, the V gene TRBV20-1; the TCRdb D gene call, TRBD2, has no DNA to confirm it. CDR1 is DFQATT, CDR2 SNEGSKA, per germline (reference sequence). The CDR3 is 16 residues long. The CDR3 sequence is CSARDPRGGANNEQFF.

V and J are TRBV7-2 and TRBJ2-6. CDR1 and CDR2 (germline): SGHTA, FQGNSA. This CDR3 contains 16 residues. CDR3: CASSWAASSGANVLTF. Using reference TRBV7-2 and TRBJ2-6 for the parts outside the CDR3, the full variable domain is GAGVSQSPSNKVTEKGKDVELRCDPISGHTALYWYRQSLGQGLEFLIYFQGNSAPDKSGLPSDRFSAERTGGSVSTLTIQRTQQEDSAVYLCASSWAASSGANVLTFGAGSRLTVL.